This T cell receptor (beta chain) is from a study of Ad26.COV2.S vaccination and SARS-CoV-2 variants. Overall study: By the intramuscular route, Ad26.COV2.S was given once, or twice 56 days apart.

As for treatment: approximately 18 received Ad26.COV2.S at low or high dose, single or two shots; roughly 5 received placebo; per-sample allocation not given. At day 63 after the first vaccine or placebo injection, samples were drawn. Broader study findings: Measurement of non-spike TCR breadth gave similar results in vaccine and placebo recipients. Compared with placebo recipients, vaccine recipients had higher spike-specific TCR breadth.

As concerns this clone: Antigen: not known.

Libraries were prepared by immunoSEQ multiplex PCR; TCRdb keeps only in-frame clonotypes and omits some of them. The sample has approximately 480,000 clones; roughly nine tenths are singletons. CDR3 length: 15 amino acids. The V segment lost 3 bases and the J segment 0 bases; nucleotides outside the gene matches: 6. Germline CDR1 SGDLS, CDR2 YYNGEE. The sequences come from peripheral blood, collected in a trial of Ad26.COV2.S vaccine versus placebo. The sequence was obtained from a person between 18 and 65 years old who received the Ad26.COV2.S COVID-19 vaccine or a placebo. This chain connects TRBV9 to TRBJ2-7; 7 bases map to TRBD2. The CDR3 nucleotides are TGTGCCAGCAGCGCCCGTAGCGGGCCCTCCTACGAGCAGTACTTC. Amino acids: CASSARSGPSYEQYF.